A single sample is the source of the 32 T cell receptor beta chains below, sequenced in a study of somatic mutations in cytotoxic T cells in rheumatoid arthritis. Some clones are missing from TCRdb's copy, which holds only in-frame ones; the method was immunoSEQ multiplex PCR. This sample yields about 7,000 clones, of which about 75% are seen a single time; 15% to 18% belongs to the top ten. Material: CD8+ T cells sorted from blood. Every receptor here comes from an adult with rheumatoid arthritis.

The V and J genes are TRBV10-3 and TRBJ2-3; a weak D match, TRBD2 (5 bases). This CDR3 region has 16 residues. CDR1 and CDR2 from the germline V gene are ENHRY and SYGVKD. V was cut by 4 bases and J by 1 base, with 15 bases left in between. CDR3 in DNA: TGTGCCATCAGTGTCGGCATAGCGTCTGGCACAGATACGCAGTATTTT. Its protein is CAISVGIASGTDTQYF.

The chain carries TRBV4-1 and TRBJ2-2; 8 positions match TRBD1. V was clipped by 4 bases and J by 7 bases; unmatched bases: 8. Germline loops: CDR1 MGHRA, CDR2 YSYEKL. This CDR3 is built from 15 residues. The CDR3 region has the DNA TGCGCCAGCAGCCCGGGGGACAGGACGGGCGGGGAGCTGTTTTTT. Translated, it gives CASSPGDRTGGELFF.

The chain is built from TRBV25-1 and TRBJ1-5; possibly TRBD1 for D (5 bases). Between the trimmed V and J ends, which lost 7 bases and 6 bases, there was a span of 13 bases. Germline values: CDR1 MGHDK, CDR2 SYGVNS. This CDR3 contains 13 residues. CDR3 sequence (DNA): TGTGCCAGCATGGGGGGGTTGGGTCAGCCCCAGCATTTT. This gives the protein CASMGGLGQPQHF.

CDR3 sequence (DNA): TGTGCCAGTAGTATCGGGACAGGGGGCAGAAGGTATGAAAAACTGTTTTTT. Translation: CASSIGTGGRRYEKLFF. The chain combines TRBV19 with TRBJ1-4, with TRBD1 matching over 12 bases. The CDR3 spans 17 residues. In germline, CDR1 is LNHDA, CDR2 SQIVND (reference sequence). The trim removed 3 bases at V and 6 bases at J, leaving 8 bases unmatched. The full variable domain, rest sourced from reference TRBV19 and TRBJ1-4, is DGGITQSPKYLFRKEGQNVTLSCEQNLNHDAMYWYRQDPGQGLRLIYYSQIVNDFQKGDIAEGYSVSREKKESFPLTVTSAQKNPTAFYLCASSIGTGGRRYEKLFFGSGTQLSVL.

CDR3 DNA sequence: TGCGCCAGCAGCCAGGAATCGGGACAGAACTACGAGCAGTACTTC. Translated: CASSQESGQNYEQYF. The chain couples TRBV4-1 to TRBJ2-7, with 7 bases matching TRBD1. The CDR3 sequence is 15 residues long. Germline-derived CDR1 and CDR2 are MGHRA and YSYEKL. V lost 3 bases and J lost 3; bases outside the gene matches: 8.

The J gene is TRBJ2-5, the V gene TRBV2, with D perhaps matching TRBD1 (5 bases). This CDR3 has 15 residues. CDR1 SNHLY and CDR2 FYNNEI come from the germline V gene. Trimming shortened V by 3 bases and J by 4 bases, and 15 bases separated the two germline ends. CDR3 DNA: TGTGCCAGCAGTGACAGGGCGACATGGGTAGAGACCCAGTACTTC. Amino acid sequence: CASSDRATWVETQYF.

The chain has TRBV19 and TRBJ1-3; D is unclear. The germline CDR1 and CDR2 sequences are LNHDA and SQIVND (reference sequence). CDR3 size: 13 residues. Trimming took off 2 bases at V and 8 bases at J, with 10 bases between the two ends. For the CDR3, the DNA is TGTGCCAGTAGTATAATAGAAGGCGACACCATATATTTT. This codes for CASSIIEGDTIYF.

The V and J genes are TRBV9 and TRBJ2-4; perhaps TRBD1 as D (5 bases). V dropped 0 bases and J dropped 7 bases, with 11 bases sitting between them. Germline V gene data show CDR1 as SGDLS and CDR2 as YYNGEE. This CDR3 spans 14 amino acids. For the CDR3, the DNA is TGTGCCAGCAGCGTAGAGGGGATCGGTAACATTCAGTACTTC. This translates into CASSVEGIGNIQYF.

CDR3 sequence reads: CASSVGGGDTDTQYF. In nucleotides, the CDR3 is TGTGCCAGCAGCGTAGGGGGAGGGGACACAGATACGCAGTATTTT. The chain recombines TRBV9 with TRBJ2-3; 7 bases agree with TRBD2. With V trimmed by 0 bases and J by 2 bases, 3 bases remained unmatched. Germline V gene sequence: CDR1 SGDLS, CDR2 YYNGEE. The CDR3 spans 15 residues.

The CDR3 sequence is CASSLGTSVGETQYF. The CDR3 coding sequence is TGCGCCAGCAGCTTGGGGACTAGCGTGGGAGAGACCCAGTACTTC. The chain couples TRBV5-1 to TRBJ2-5; TRBD2 aligns across 9 bases. This CDR3 comprises 15 residues. Looked up from germline, CDR1 is SGHRS and CDR2 is YFSETQ. V gave up 0 bases and J gave up 4 bases; unmatched junction bases: 4.

This chain joins TRBV4-1 and TRBJ1-1; D not resolved. The V and J ends lost 0 bases and 6 bases respectively, with 5 bases between them. The CDR3 is 12 amino acids. Germline CDR1 MGHRA, CDR2 YSYEKL. CDR3 bases: TGCGCCAGCAGCCAAGATTACTCTGAAGCTTTCTTT. This sequence encodes CASSQDYSEAFF.

V usage is TRBV2 and J usage is TRBJ1-2; 8 positions agree with TRBD1. The V segment lost 3 bases and the J segment 3 bases; nucleotides outside the gene matches: 3. Per germline, CDR1 SNHLY and CDR2 FYNNEI. The CDR3 is 14 amino acids. The CDR3 spells CASSDGQGDYGYTF. Written as DNA, the CDR3 is TGTGCCAGCAGTGACGGACAGGGAGACTATGGCTACACCTTC.

V gene TRBV6-4 combines with J gene TRBJ2-3; the match to TRBD2 covers 11 bases. CDR1 MRHNA and CDR2 SNTAGT come from the germline V gene. The CDR3 totals 16 residues. The ends lost 2 bases at V and 4 bases at J; junction bases unmatched: 5. The CDR3 spells CASSDQASGGPDTQYF. DNA for the CDR3: TGTGCCAGCAGTGACCAGGCTAGCGGGGGGCCAGATACGCAGTATTTT.

The rearrangement joins TRBV29-1 to TRBJ2-7; 7 nucleotides agree with TRBD1. CDR1 SQVTM and CDR2 ANQGSEA come from the germline V gene. The CDR3 totals 13 residues. The V segment lost 3 bases and the J segment 4 bases; nucleotides outside the gene matches: 6. The DNA for the CDR3 is TGCAGCGTTGACGGGGTACAGGGGTACGAGCAGTACTTC. It specifies CSVDGVQGYEQYF.

This clone was observed once. This chain joins TRBV27 and TRBJ2-7, with TRBD1 as a possible D gene (5 bases). The CDR3 sequence is 13 residues long. The germline V gene encodes CDR1 MNHEY and CDR2 SMNVEV (reference sequence). V lost 3 bases to trimming and J lost 2 bases, with 8 bases between them. CDR3 amino acids: CASSLQGPYEQYF. The CDR3 DNA sequence: TGTGCCAGCAGTTTGCAGGGTCCCTACGAGCAGTACTTC.

This clone came up once. V usage is TRBV10-2 and J usage is TRBJ2-7; perhaps TRBD2 as D (6 bases). Germline assignment: CDR1 WSHSY and CDR2 SAAADI. CDR3 length: 12 amino acids. Trimming left V 2 bases short and J 4 bases short, with 6 bases between. CDR3 coding DNA: TGCGCCAGCAGTGAGCGGGGGTACGAGCAGTACTTC. Its protein is CASSERGYEQYF.

The chain combines TRBV9 with TRBJ1-1; D not certain. CDR3 length equals 15 residues. The V gene's germline CDR1 is SGDLS and CDR2 YYNGEE. Trimming cost V 0 bases and J 2 bases, with 11 bases left between them. CDR3: CASSVGPESNTEAFF. CDR3 DNA sequence: TGTGCCAGCAGCGTAGGGCCGGAGAGCAACACTGAAGCTTTCTTT.

J is TRBJ2-1 and V is TRBV10-3; D is unresolved. CDR1 and CDR2 (germline): ENHRY, SYGVKD. This CDR3 comprises 17 residues. Trimming stripped 8 bases from V and 7 bases from J, with 27 bases between. The CDR3, as DNA: TGTGCCATCGAAACTACCTCCCTCGAAATCCCTGGGAATGAGCAGTTCTTC. Translated: CAIETTSLEIPGNEQFF.

V gene TRBV6-6 combines with J gene TRBJ1-6; D gene uncertain. This CDR3 spans 16 amino acids. The germline V gene has CDR1 MNHNY and CDR2 SVGAGI (reference sequence). With 6 bases removed from V and 5 bases from J, the gap between germline ends came to 17 bases. CDR3 bases: TGTGCCAGCAGCCCGGGCCGGGGATCGGATAATTCACCCCTCCACTTT. Translating it yields CASSPGRGSDNSPLHF.

This chain joins TRBV27 and TRBJ2-3, with a weak D call TRBD1 (6 bases). Germline CDR1 and CDR2: MNHEY and SMNVEV (reference sequence). V was pared by 6 bases and J by 1 base, with 17 bases between. The CDR3 has 16 residues. The CDR3 coding sequence is TGTGCCAGCAGCGAAGGGGGAGCTTTGGGCACAGATACGCAGTATTTT. It encodes CASSEGGALGTDTQYF.

The rearrangement joins TRBV29-1 to TRBJ2-7; tentatively, D is TRBD2 (6 bases). The V and J ends lost 7 bases and 0 bases respectively, with 10 bases between them. CDR1 is SQVTM and CDR2 is ANQGSEA in the germline V gene. The CDR3 covers 12 residues. The CDR3 here is CSALGGSYEQYF. DNA for the CDR3: TGCAGCGCCCTGGGGGGCTCCTACGAGCAGTACTTC.

V is TRBV2 and J is TRBJ1-5; D may be TRBD1 (5 bases). This CDR3 region has 14 residues. The germline V gene has CDR1 SNHLY and CDR2 FYNNEI. Trimming cost V 4 bases and J 5 bases, with 12 bases left between them. The chain's CDR3 is CASSAGTDHQPQHF. The CDR3, as DNA: TGTGCCAGCAGTGCCGGGACGGACCATCAGCCCCAGCATTTT.

The chain links TRBV5-1 to TRBJ2-2; D is uncertain. The V gene's germline CDR1 is SGHRS and CDR2 YFSETQ. There are 14 residues in the CDR3. Deletions cut 2 bases from V and 4 bases from J, with 9 bases between. In nucleotides, the CDR3 is TGCGCCAGCAGCTTTTTTATCGGCACCGGGGAGCTGTTTTTT. This gives the protein CASSFFIGTGELFF.

This clone has only a few counts. The rearrangement uses TRBV4-1 and TRBJ2-7; D remains unclear. Germline CDR1 and CDR2: MGHRA and YSYEKL. Trimming stripped 2 bases from V and 5 bases from J, with 10 bases between. The CDR3 length is 13 residues. CDR3 loop: CASSQIAGDEQYF. In nucleotides, the CDR3 is TGCGCCAGCAGCCAAATTGCTGGCGACGAGCAGTACTTC.

The rearrangement uses TRBV19 and TRBJ2-7; 7 nucleotides match TRBD1. Germline loops: CDR1 LNHDA, CDR2 SQIVND (reference sequence). CDR3 length: 14 residues. The V segment lost 3 bases and the J segment 0 bases; nucleotides outside the gene matches: 2. The CDR3 bases are TGTGCCAGTAGTATCCGGGACAGCTCCTACGAGCAGTACTTC. Protein: CASSIRDSSYEQYF.

J is TRBJ2-7 and V is TRBV29-1; 9 nucleotides align to TRBD1. Germline trimming cut 7 bases from V and 2 bases from J; bases unmatched to any gene: 3. Germline CDR1 SQVTM, CDR2 ANQGSEA. The CDR3 length is 12 residues. The CDR3 DNA follows: TGCAGCGCCCGGACAGGGGCCTACGAGCAGTACTTC. Its translation is CSARTGAYEQYF.

A note on this clone: Mismatch with germline at one junction end may stem from a read error. The chain combines TRBV30 with TRBJ1-4; D ambiguous. The germline CDR1 and CDR2 sequences are GTSNPN and SVGIG (reference sequence). The CDR3 is made up of 16 amino acids. CDR3 coding DNA: TGTGCCTGGAGTGTGATTCAGTTCGGGAGTAATGGAAAACTGTTTTTT. Protein sequence: CAWSVIQFGSNGKLFF.

V is TRBV7-6 and J is TRBJ2-5; no definite D call. V was trimmed by 4 bases and J by 5 bases, leaving 11 bases between them. The CDR3 extends over 13 amino acids. Germline loops: CDR1 SGHVS, CDR2 FNYEAQ. In DNA, the CDR3 is TGTGCCAGCAGCTGGGTAGTTGGGGAGACCCAGTACTTC. This sequence encodes CASSWVVGETQYF. Combining the CDR3 with reference TRBV7-6 and TRBJ2-5 gives the whole variable domain GAGVSQSPRYKVTKRGQDVALRCDPISGHVSLYWYRQALGQGPEFLTYFNYEAQQDKSGLPNDRFSAERPEGSISTLTIQRTEQRDSAMYRCASSWVVGETQYFGPGTRLLVL.

The chain couples TRBV25-1 to TRBJ2-7; D is ambiguous. This CDR3 is built from 15 residues. Germline V lookup: CDR1 MGHDK, CDR2 SYGVNS. V dropped 1 base and J dropped 7 bases, with 17 bases sitting between them. CDR3 coding DNA: TGTGCCAGCAGTGAATCATACGGCGTAAGGTCGGAGCAGTACTTC. Protein product: CASSESYGVRSEQYF.

The chain carries TRBV7-8 and TRBJ1-6; D remains ambiguous. The germline CDR1 and CDR2 sequences are SGHVS and FQNEAQ. The V and J ends lost 1 base and 0 bases respectively, with 10 bases between them. The CDR3 is 17 amino acids. CDR3 sequence reads: CASSLVSWSSYNSPLHF. As DNA, the CDR3 is TGTGCCAGCAGCTTAGTGTCCTGGAGCTCCTATAATTCACCCCTCCACTTT.

This clone was counted once. The chain recombines TRBV29-1 with TRBJ2-3, with TRBD1 as a possible D gene (5 bases). Trimming pared 3 bases from V and 1 base from J, leaving 5 bases between. Germline V gene lookup returns CDR1 SQVTM and CDR2 ANQGSEA. This CDR3 spans 12 amino acids. The CDR3 coding sequence is TGCAGCGTTGACAGGGGCACAGATACGCAGTATTTT. Translated: CSVDRGTDTQYF.

The rearrangement links TRBV6-5 to TRBJ1-3; no firm D call. The CDR3 extends over 13 amino acids. Trimming removed 0 bases from V and 4 bases from J, with 4 bases in between. Germline loops: CDR1 MNHEY, CDR2 SVGAGI. CDR3 DNA: TGTGCCAGCAGTTACTCGGGAGGAAACACCATATATTTT. This translates into CASSYSGGNTIYF.